The clone carrying this T cell receptor beta chain was recorded only once. This sample was included in a study of blood T cell repertoires in COVID-19. On the study more broadly: Spain, Italy and the United States supplied samples that represented acute and convalescent COVID-19. The analysed material was cDNA or gDNA that came from T cells, B-cell-depleted T cells, or PBMCs.

The CDR3 loop spans 15 amino acids. CDR1 and CDR2 (germline): SGHAT, FQNNGV. The V gene end was trimmed by 5 bases and the J gene end by 2 bases; junction bases not matched to a gene: 7. Original processing notes: Reference gene primers were amplified, and this amplification served to estimate nucleated cell counts. TCRdb's table, derived via immunoSEQ multiplex PCR, lists solely in-frame clones and lacks some. That table furnishes V, J and clone size, whereas the DNA furnished D and trimming. The table has over 200,000 clones, around 89% seen once. The source is a woman between 35 and 50 years old with acute or convalescent COVID-19. The chain joins TRBV11-2 to TRBJ1-2; 8 nucleotides agree with TRBD1. Sequencing input: peripheral blood. The CDR3 DNA sequence: TGTGCCAGCAGCGGACACAGGGGGTTAAACTATGGCTACACCTTC. Residues: CASSGHRGLNYGYTF.